This T cell receptor beta chain was observed in a study of control samples from healthy donors and cancer patients. The method was immunoSEQ multiplex PCR; TCRdb's version includes in-frame clones alone and lacks a portion of them. The sample has 170,000 or so clones, around 92% seen once. This CDR3 is 13 amino acids long. CDR1 is MGHRA and CDR2 is YSYEKL in the germline V gene. V was pared by 1 base and J by 7 bases, with 3 bases of the junction left unmatched. The chain links TRBV4-1 to TRBJ2-7, with TRBD2 matching 8 bases. Specimen: blood. The receptor was derived from a woman aged 40 to 50 in good health. The CDR3 here is CASSQAPGGEQYF. DNA for the CDR3: TGCGCCAGCAGCCAAGCCCCGGGAGGGGAGCAGTACTTC.